Presented here are 30 T cell receptor beta chains from one specimen sequenced in a study of identical twins. TCRdb re-analysed the 5' RACE reads in MiXCR, keeping a single row per CDR3 protein. The sample holds over 200,000 distinct CDR3 sequences; more than 9% are singletons and the top ten take approximately 9.1%. Sequenced sample: memory T cells sorted from blood. The source is a man between 50 and 59 years old in good health.

J is TRBJ2-5 and V is TRBV7-8, with TRBD2 matching 7 bases. V shed 4 bases, J shed 1 base, and the junction held 6 bases outside the gene matches. Germline V gene data show CDR1 as SGHVS and CDR2 as FQNEAQ. The CDR3 totals 15 residues. The CDR3 DNA reads TGTGCCAGCAGCTCCCCGGGAGGCGCCCAAGAGACCCAGTACTTC. Protein sequence: CASSSPGGAQETQYF.

This clonotype has more than one count but fewer than ten. V and J are TRBV5-1 and TRBJ2-7; 7 nucleotides line up with TRBD2. There are 16 residues in the CDR3. Germline lookup yields CDR1 SGHRS and CDR2 YFSETQ. The trim removed 2 bases at V and 0 bases at J, leaving 8 bases unmatched. The CDR3 is CASSLVGGRSSYEQYF. CDR3 nucleotides: TGCGCCAGCAGCTTAGTGGGAGGGAGAAGCTCCTACGAGCAGTACTTC.

The V gene is TRBV12-3 or TRBV12-4, the J gene TRBJ2-1, with D uncertain. The V end lost 2 bases, the J end lost 6 bases, and 8 bases lay between the germline ends. This CDR3 is 13 amino acids long. For the CDR3, the DNA is TGTGCCAGCAGTTTACTTTTGGGCAATGAGCAGTTCTTC. This encodes CASSLLLGNEQFF.

This clonotype was seen only a few times. This sequence joins TRBV10-3 and TRBJ1-2; D not resolved. This CDR3 is built from 11 residues. Germline lookup yields CDR1 ENHRY and CDR2 SYGVKD. The V and J ends lost 3 bases and 3 bases respectively, with 2 bases between them. The CDR3 reads CAISDYYGYTF. In DNA, the CDR3 is TGTGCCATCAGTGATTACTATGGCTACACCTTC.

This clonotype has at least ten counts. The rearrangement links TRBV6-1 to TRBJ2-7; 13 bases align to TRBD2. This CDR3 comprises 17 residues. Germline V gives CDR1 MNHNS, CDR2 SASEGT. With 6 bases clipped from V and 1 base from J, the junction kept 9 bases outside the gene matches. DNA of the CDR3: TGTGCCAGCAGGCAACTAGCGGGAGGGCCCGGTTCCTACGAGCAGTACTTC. Its protein is CASRQLAGGPGSYEQYF.

Ten or more counts support this clonotype. The chain links TRBV29-1 to TRBJ2-1; 8 bases line up with TRBD1. Germline trimming cut 7 bases from V and 6 bases from J; bases unmatched to any gene: 11. This CDR3 spans 14 amino acids. Germline values: CDR1 SQVTM, CDR2 ANQGSEA. CDR3 residues: CSGGTGALLNEQFF. In DNA, the CDR3 is TGCAGCGGGGGGACAGGAGCCCTCCTCAATGAGCAGTTCTTC.

This clonotype was observed many times. This chain links TRBV7-2 with TRBJ2-7, with a possible D match to TRBD1 (5 bases). Germline loops: CDR1 SGHTA, CDR2 FQGNSA. The CDR3 contains 15 residues. V dropped 0 bases and J dropped 3 bases, with 12 bases sitting between them. In DNA form, the CDR3 reads TGTGCCAGCAGCTTAGCTAATACAGGCAACTACGAGCAGTACTTC. Residues: CASSLANTGNYEQYF. The full variable domain, in which reference TRBV7-2 and TRBJ2-7 provide the parts outside the CDR3, is GAGVSQSPSNKVTEKGKDVELRCDPISGHTALYWYRQSLGQGLEFLIYFQGNSAPDKSGLPSDRFSAERTGGSVSTLTIQRTQQEDSAVYLCASSLANTGNYEQYFGPGTRLTVT.

This clonotype was seen repeatedly, ten times or more. The chain carries TRBV5-6 and TRBJ2-7; D gene ambiguous. Looked up from germline, CDR1 is SGHDT and CDR2 is YYEEEE. The CDR3 contains 12 residues. V was trimmed by 1 base and J by 5 bases, leaving 7 bases between them. The DNA of the CDR3 is TGTGCCAGCAGCTTGTCTGGGAACGAGCAGTACTTC. Encoded protein: CASSLSGNEQYF. The whole variable domain, filled in from reference TRBV5-6 and TRBJ2-7, reads DAGVTQSPTHLIKTRGQQVTLRCSPKSGHDTVSWYQQALGQGPQFIFQYYEEEERQRGNFPDRFSGHQFPNYSSELNVNALLLGDSALYLCASSLSGNEQYFGPGTRLTVT.

Ten or more counts support this clonotype. The chain is built from TRBV18 and TRBJ2-1; a weak D match, TRBD2 (6 bases). With 6 bases removed from V and 4 bases from J, the gap between germline ends came to 16 bases. The germline gives CDR1 KGHSH, CDR2 LQKENI. The CDR3 spans 15 residues. The CDR3: CASSPAGSLYNEQFF. DNA for the CDR3: TGTGCCAGCTCCCCAGCGGGCTCGCTTTACAATGAGCAGTTCTTC.

This clonotype was observed a few times. The rearrangement joins TRBV3-1 to TRBJ2-7; TRBD2 matches 9 bases. Trimming at V came to 4 bases and at J to 3 bases, leaving 13 bases not matched to a gene. The CDR3 runs 17 residues. CDR1 LGHDT and CDR2 YNNKEL come from the germline V gene (reference sequence). The CDR3 DNA sequence: TGTGCCAGCAGCCCGACCCTTCCCTTAGCGGGAGACTACGAGCAGTACTTC. This sequence encodes CASSPTLPLAGDYEQYF.

This clonotype was detected ten times or more. The V gene is TRBV29-1, the J gene TRBJ2-1; the match to TRBD2 covers 10 bases. Looked up from germline, CDR1 is SQVTM and CDR2 is ANQGSEA. CDR3 size: 19 residues. V lost 2 bases and J lost 4; bases outside the gene matches: 17. The CDR3: CSVERSHRYSLAGYNEQFF. The CDR3 nucleotides read TGCAGCGTTGAACGATCCCATCGATATTCACTAGCGGGGTACAATGAGCAGTTCTTC.

The rearrangement links TRBV7-9 to TRBJ2-7, with D tentatively TRBD2 (5 bases). V gave up 5 bases and J gave up 2 bases, with 16 bases separating them. This CDR3 spans 15 amino acids. Germline CDR1 SEHNR, CDR2 FQNEAQ (reference sequence). CDR3 sequence reads: CASSPGEGRTYEQYF. The CDR3 DNA reads as TGTGCCAGCAGCCCCGGAGAGGGCAGAACCTACGAGCAGTACTTC.

The genes are TRBV6-1 and TRBJ1-4; 10 nucleotides align to TRBD1. CDR1 and CDR2 from the germline V gene are MNHNS and SASEGT. The CDR3 is made up of 13 amino acids. V was clipped by 6 bases and J by 8 bases; unmatched bases: 3. The CDR3 reads CASRGQGNEKLFF. CDR3 in DNA: TGTGCCAGCAGGGGACAGGGGAACGAAAAACTGTTTTTT.

This clonotype was found many times. The chain joins TRBV24-1 to TRBJ2-3; TRBD1 matches 10 bases. The length of the CDR3 is 16 residues. V lost 3 bases and J lost 3; bases outside the gene matches: 5. Germline lookup yields CDR1 KGHDR and CDR2 SFDVKD. The CDR3 sequence: CATSDQGQGLTDTQYF. The CDR3 DNA follows: TGTGCCACCAGTGATCAGGGACAGGGGCTAACAGATACGCAGTATTTT.

This clonotype appeared many times. CDR3 loop: CASSLDRGYNNEQFF. In nucleotides, the CDR3 is TGTGCCAGCAGTTTAGACAGGGGGTACAACAATGAGCAGTTCTTC. The V gene is TRBV27, the J gene TRBJ2-1; 9 bases fit TRBD1. The CDR3 has 15 amino acids. Trimming removed 2 bases from V and 5 bases from J; junction bases left unmatched: 4. Germline loops: CDR1 MNHEY, CDR2 SMNVEV (reference sequence).

The rearrangement links TRBV16 to TRBJ2-1; D possibly corresponds to TRBD1 (5 bases). The CDR3 is 15 residues long. CDR1 and CDR2 from the germline V gene are KGHSY and FQNENV. Between the trimmed V and J ends, which lost 4 bases and 4 bases, there was a span of 14 bases. The CDR3 DNA sequence: TGTGCCAGCAGCCGAAATCAGGGCCGTTACAATGAGCAGTTCTTC. This gives the protein CASSRNQGRYNEQFF.

In its sample, this clonotype was seen many times. The chain uses TRBV20-1 and TRBJ2-3; TRBD1 might be the D (5 bases). This CDR3 contains 13 residues. Per germline, CDR1 DFQATT and CDR2 SNEGSKA (reference sequence). V lost 1 base, J lost 5 bases, and 10 bases lay in between. The CDR3 nucleotides read TGCAGTGCTAGAGTCCTAGGGGAAGATACGCAGTATTTT. It encodes CSARVLGEDTQYF.

This clonotype has a count of ten or more. DNA of the CDR3: TGCGCCAGCAGCTTGGAGCCACAATCTACAGATACGCAGTATTTT. This encodes CASSLEPQSTDTQYF. The gene calls are TRBV5-1 and TRBJ2-3; D unclear. Trimming removed 0 bases from V and 3 bases from J, with 11 bases in between. CDR1 is SGHRS, CDR2 YFSETQ, per germline. The CDR3 spans 15 residues.

This sequence joins TRBV28 and TRBJ2-5; D not resolved. Trimming removed 6 bases from V and 5 bases from J, with 16 bases in between. The CDR3 sequence is 14 residues long. Germline loops: CDR1 MDHEN, CDR2 SYDVKM. The CDR3 is CASSQGKPPETQYF. Here the CDR3 DNA reads TGTGCCAGCAGCCAAGGGAAGCCTCCTGAGACCCAGTACTTC. The entire variable domain, with the rest obtained from reference TRBV28 and TRBJ2-5, is as follows: DVKVTQSSRYLVKRTGEKVFLECVQDMDHENMFWYRQDPGLGLRLIYFSYDVKMKEKGDIPEGYSVSREKKERFSLILESASTNQTSMYLCASSQGKPPETQYFGPGTRLLVL.

As DNA, the CDR3 is TGTGCCAGCAGCCAGGGACAGAACCTCGGCTACACCTTC. Its translation is CASSQGQNLGYTF. V usage is TRBV12-3 or TRBV12-4 and J usage is TRBJ1-2; 7 bases fit TRBD1. The trim removed 6 bases at V and 8 bases at J, leaving 9 bases unmatched. This CDR3 is built from 13 residues.

This clonotype was counted many times. At one end, the junction sequence differs from germline, possibly due to a read error. V gene TRBV24-1 combines with J gene TRBJ2-1; the D gene is possibly TRBD1 (5 bases). This CDR3 contains 12 residues. Germline values: CDR1 KGHDR, CDR2 SFDVKD. CDR3 amino acids: CATRSTDRTPHF. As DNA, the CDR3 is TGTGCCACCAGGAGCACTGACAGAACTCCTCATTTC.

Ten or more counts support this clonotype. The chain joins TRBV5-1 to TRBJ2-5; D unclear. This CDR3 region has 12 residues. CDR1 and CDR2 from the germline V gene are SGHRS and YFSETQ. The ends were cut back, 3 bases at V and 5 bases at J, with 8 bases in the middle. In DNA, the CDR3 is TGCGCCAGCAGCTCTATGGACGAGACCCAGTACTTC. This gives the protein CASSSMDETQYF.

The sample holds many counts of this clonotype. The V call is TRBV6-2 or TRBV6-3, the J call TRBJ2-2, with 9 bases that match TRBD2. Germline CDR1 is MNHEY and CDR2 is SVGEGT. The CDR3 is 16 residues long. Losses at the gene ends were 6 bases for V and 8 bases for J; bases not matched to a gene: 13. The CDR3 here is CASSSPRTSVEGELFF. The CDR3 DNA follows: TGTGCCAGCAGCTCCCCCCGGACTAGCGTGGAGGGGGAGCTGTTTTTT.

This chain uses TRBV28 with TRBJ2-5; the D gene is possibly TRBD1 (7 bases). V was pared by 6 bases and J by 4 bases, with 12 bases between. From germline, CDR1 is MDHEN and CDR2 SYDVKM. The CDR3 sequence is 13 residues long. For the CDR3, the DNA is TGTGCCAGCAGAAGACAGGGAGGAGAGACCCAGTACTTC. Protein sequence: CASRRQGGETQYF.

The rearrangement uses TRBV20-1 and TRBJ1-1, with 9 positions matching TRBD1. The CDR3 contains 13 residues. CDR1 and CDR2 (germline): DFQATT, SNEGSKA (reference sequence). Trimming cost V 3 bases and J 1 base; bases outside gene matches: 0. Written as DNA, the CDR3 is TGCAGTGCTAGGACAGGGGGGAACACTGAAGCTTTCTTT. Translated: CSARTGGNTEAFF.

This clonotype was counted a few times. The chain recombines TRBV10-2 with TRBJ2-1; 10 bases line up with TRBD2. The CDR3 extends over 17 amino acids. CDR1 WSHSY and CDR2 SAAADI come from the germline V gene. V gave up 8 bases and J gave up 8 bases; unmatched junction bases: 18. This chain's CDR3 is CASCKVLGLAGVHEQFF. CDR3 DNA: TGCGCCAGCTGTAAAGTTCTCGGGCTAGCGGGAGTCCATGAGCAGTTCTTC.

This clonotype was counted a few times. The chain couples TRBV27 to TRBJ1-6, with 7 bases lining up with TRBD1. This CDR3 comprises 15 residues. The junction had 7 bases not matched to a gene; V was cut back by 6 bases and J by 5 bases. Germline V CDR1 and CDR2: MNHEY, SMNVEV (reference sequence). CDR3: CASRRAGQNNSPLHF. In DNA form, the CDR3 reads TGTGCCAGCAGGCGAGCGGGACAGAATAATTCACCCCTCCACTTT.

This clonotype was detected ten times or more. In DNA, the CDR3 is TGCGCCAGCAGCTTCCCGGACCTGCAGCAGTTCTTC. Translation: CASSFPDLQQFF. The rearrangement joins TRBV5-1 to TRBJ2-1; D is unclear. The CDR3 totals 12 residues. Per the germline V gene, CDR1 is SGHRS and CDR2 is YFSETQ. Deletions cut 2 bases from V and 11 bases from J, with 11 bases between. The variable domain in full, completed from reference TRBV5-1 and TRBJ2-1, reads KAGVTQTPRYLIKTRGQQVTLSCSPISGHRSVSWYQQTPGQGLQFLFEYFSETQRNKGNFPGRFSGRQFSNSRSEMNVSTLELGDSALYLCASSFPDLQQFFGPGTRLTVL.

This rearrangement joins TRBV7-9 to TRBJ2-1; no definite D call. Deletions cut 5 bases from V and 11 bases from J, with 25 bases between. This CDR3 has 16 residues. Germline lookup yields CDR1 SEHNR and CDR2 FQNEAQ (reference sequence). CDR3: CASSRPRDVLTMQQFF. In DNA form, the CDR3 reads TGTGCCAGCAGCCGCCCCCGAGACGTACTTACAATGCAGCAGTTCTTC.

The chain combines TRBV23-1 with TRBJ2-1; D perhaps matches TRBD2 (5 bases). Being an ORF, TRBV23-1 has a function that is uncertain. The CDR3 extends over 18 amino acids. Trimming took 1 base from V and 6 from J, leaving 22 bases between them. The CDR3 region is CASSQWALAGRGINEQFF. For the CDR3, the DNA is TGCGCCAGCAGTCAATGGGCGCTAGCCGGGCGTGGGATCAATGAGCAGTTCTTC.